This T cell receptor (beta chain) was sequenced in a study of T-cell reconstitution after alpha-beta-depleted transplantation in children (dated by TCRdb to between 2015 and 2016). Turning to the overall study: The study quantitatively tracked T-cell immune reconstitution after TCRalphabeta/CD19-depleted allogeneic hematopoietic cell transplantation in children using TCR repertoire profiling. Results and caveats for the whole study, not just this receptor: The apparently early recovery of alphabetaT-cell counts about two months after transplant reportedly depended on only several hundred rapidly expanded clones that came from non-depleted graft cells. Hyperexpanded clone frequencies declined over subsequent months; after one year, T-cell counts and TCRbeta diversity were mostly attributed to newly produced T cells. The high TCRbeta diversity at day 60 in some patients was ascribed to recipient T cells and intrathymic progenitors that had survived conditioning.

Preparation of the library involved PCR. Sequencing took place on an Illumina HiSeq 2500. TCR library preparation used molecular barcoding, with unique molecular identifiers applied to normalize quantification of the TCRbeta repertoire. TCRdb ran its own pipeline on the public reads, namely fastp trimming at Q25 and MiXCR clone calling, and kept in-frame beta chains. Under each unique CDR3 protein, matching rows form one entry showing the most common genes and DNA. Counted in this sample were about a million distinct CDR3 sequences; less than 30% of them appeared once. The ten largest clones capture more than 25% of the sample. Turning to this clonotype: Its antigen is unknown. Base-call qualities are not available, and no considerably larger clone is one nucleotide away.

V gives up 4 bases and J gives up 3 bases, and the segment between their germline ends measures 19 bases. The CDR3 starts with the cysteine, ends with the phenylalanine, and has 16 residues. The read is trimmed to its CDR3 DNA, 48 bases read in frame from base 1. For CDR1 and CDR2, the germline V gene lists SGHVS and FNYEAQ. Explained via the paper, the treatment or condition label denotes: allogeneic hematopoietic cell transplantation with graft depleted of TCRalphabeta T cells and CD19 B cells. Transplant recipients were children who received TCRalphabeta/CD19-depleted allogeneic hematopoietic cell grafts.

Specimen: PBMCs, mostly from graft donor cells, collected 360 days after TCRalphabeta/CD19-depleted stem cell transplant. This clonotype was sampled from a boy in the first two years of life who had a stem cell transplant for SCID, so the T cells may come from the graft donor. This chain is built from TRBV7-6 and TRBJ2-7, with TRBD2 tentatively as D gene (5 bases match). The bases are TGTGCCAGCAGCTCCCCCGCGGTAGGGAGCCGCTACGAGCAGTACTTC. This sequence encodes CASSSPAVGSRYEQYF.